Below, 2 T cell receptor beta chains from the same sample are listed, as sequenced in a study of cytomegalovirus exposure and HLA in healthy donors. In the PCR, 60 Vbeta and 13 Jbeta primers were used. TCRdb keeps only in-frame clones here, not all; method: immunoSEQ multiplex PCR. The sample consists of 95,000 to 150,000 clones, 80% of them appearing once. The specimen sequenced was PBMCs. The receptors here all came from a female donor in good health and CMV-seropositive.

This clone was detected only a few times. The gene calls are TRBV6-5 and TRBJ2-2; possible D gene TRBD2, 5 bases. Germline CDR1 reads MNHEY; CDR2 reads SVGAGI. CDR3 size: 14 residues. Trimming cost V 5 bases and J 6 bases, with 13 bases left between them. The CDR3 region has the DNA TGTGCCAGCAGTCTTTCGAGGACTGCCGGGGAGCTGTTTTTT. Translation: CASSLSRTAGELFF.

V and J are TRBV6-5 and TRBJ2-5, with TRBD1 matching over 9 bases. V lost 5 bases, J lost 5 bases, and 6 bases stayed unmatched. Germline V lookup: CDR1 MNHEY, CDR2 SVGAGI. CDR3 length: 14 residues. CDR3 nucleotides: TGTGCCAGCAGTGCTGACAGGGGGTACGAGACCCAGTACTTC. Its translation: CASSADRGYETQYF.